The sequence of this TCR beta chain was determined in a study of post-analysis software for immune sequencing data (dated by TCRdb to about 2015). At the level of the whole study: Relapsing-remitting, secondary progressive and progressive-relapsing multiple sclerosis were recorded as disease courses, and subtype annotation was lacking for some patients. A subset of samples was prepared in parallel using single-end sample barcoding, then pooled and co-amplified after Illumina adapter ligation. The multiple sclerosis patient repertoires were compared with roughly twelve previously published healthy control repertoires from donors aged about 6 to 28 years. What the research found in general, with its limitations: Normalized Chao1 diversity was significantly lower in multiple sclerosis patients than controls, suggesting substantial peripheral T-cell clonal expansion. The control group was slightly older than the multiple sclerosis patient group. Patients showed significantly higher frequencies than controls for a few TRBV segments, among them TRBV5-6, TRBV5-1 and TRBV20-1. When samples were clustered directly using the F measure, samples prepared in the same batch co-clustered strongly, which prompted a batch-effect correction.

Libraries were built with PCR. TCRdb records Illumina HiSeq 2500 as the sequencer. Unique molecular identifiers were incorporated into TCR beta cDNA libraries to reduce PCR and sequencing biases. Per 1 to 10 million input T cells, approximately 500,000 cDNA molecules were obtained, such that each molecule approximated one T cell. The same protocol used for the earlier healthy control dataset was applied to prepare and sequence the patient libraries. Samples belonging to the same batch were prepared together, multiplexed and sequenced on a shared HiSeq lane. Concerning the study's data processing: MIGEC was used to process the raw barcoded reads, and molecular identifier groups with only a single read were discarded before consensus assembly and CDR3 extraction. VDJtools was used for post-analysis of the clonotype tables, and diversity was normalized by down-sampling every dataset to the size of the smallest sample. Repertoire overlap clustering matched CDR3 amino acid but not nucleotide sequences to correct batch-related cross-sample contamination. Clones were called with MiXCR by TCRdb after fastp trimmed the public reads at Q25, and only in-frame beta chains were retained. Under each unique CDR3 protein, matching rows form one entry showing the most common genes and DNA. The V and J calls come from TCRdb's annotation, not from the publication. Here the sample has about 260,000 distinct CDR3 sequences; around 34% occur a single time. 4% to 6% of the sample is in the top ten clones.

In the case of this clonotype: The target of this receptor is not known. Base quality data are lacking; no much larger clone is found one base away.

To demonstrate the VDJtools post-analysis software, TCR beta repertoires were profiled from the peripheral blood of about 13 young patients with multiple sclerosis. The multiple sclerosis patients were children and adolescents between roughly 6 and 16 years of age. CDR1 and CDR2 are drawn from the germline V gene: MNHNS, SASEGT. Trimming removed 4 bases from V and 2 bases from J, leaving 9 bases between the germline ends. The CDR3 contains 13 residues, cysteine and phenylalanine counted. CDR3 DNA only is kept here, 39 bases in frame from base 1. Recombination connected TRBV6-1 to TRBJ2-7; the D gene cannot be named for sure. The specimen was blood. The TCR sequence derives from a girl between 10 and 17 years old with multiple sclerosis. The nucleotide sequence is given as TGTGCCAGCAGTGTCACGGAAACCTACGAGCAGTACTTC. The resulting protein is CASSVTETYEQYF.